This T cell receptor (beta chain) was observed in a study of regulatory dendritic cells for organ transplantation. Findings and caveats of the study: Considerable individual heterogeneity was seen in alloreactive memory CD8+ T cells. Naive CD4+ and CD8+ repertoires were highly diverse; memory CD8+ was most oligoclonal. Regulatory dendritic cells appeared to expand memory CD8+ clones less than mature ones.

Remarks on this clone: Its specificity is unknown.

FACS sorted CD4+ or CD8+ T cells into CD45RA+ naive and CD45RO+ memory. Sequencing was performed with immunoSEQ multiplex PCR; in TCRdb, only in-frame clones are kept and a portion is missing. The table lists over 25,000 clones, around 84% of them singletons, with about 0.095% in the top ten. Germline CDR1 reads SGHAT; CDR2 reads FQNNGV. Unmatched junction bases numbered 11, after V lost 2 bases and J lost 5 bases. The length of the CDR3 is 16 residues. This clonotype originated in a human donor in good health. The sequencing sample was made of naive CD4+ T cells from blood. Subset noted: CD45RA+ naive T cells. This chain links TRBV11-2 with TRBJ2-5, with 7 positions matching TRBD2. The chain's CDR3 is CASSLIPALGGETQYF. The CDR3 nucleotides are TGTGCCAGCAGCTTAATCCCCGCCTTGGGAGGGGAGACCCAGTACTTC.